This is a list of T cell receptor beta chains from one sample in a study of blood T cell repertoires in COVID-19. Sequencing used immunoSEQ multiplex PCR; TCRdb keeps in-frame clones, though not all of them. The table has 250,000 to 300,000 clones, approximately 91% seen once. Sequencing was performed on PBMCs or T cells enriched from blood (not recorded which). These receptors were obtained from a woman aged 40 to 50 who had recovered from COVID-19. Each CDR3 is given with its conserved first and last residue. The order of the fields is D gene, J gene, clone size, V gene, CDR3 length, CDR3 protein, CDR3 DNA. The D gene is left open where the match is weak. Size tells how often a clone was seen (once, few, many) or the class of an expanded clone, and some rows leave it out.

.,TRBJ2-1,.,TRBV3-1/TRBV3-2,15,CASSQAGNKHNEQFF,TGTGCCAGCAGCCAAGCCGGGAACAAACACAATGAGCAGTTCTTC
.,TRBJ1-2,.,TRBV5-8,16,CASSLVMGSENYGYTF,TGTGCCAGCAGCTTGGTTATGGGCAGTGAAAACTATGGCTACACCTTC
.,TRBJ2-7,.,TRBV6-5,11,CASSHGVMQYF,TGTGCCAGCAGTCACGGGGTAATGCAGTACTTC
.,TRBJ2-7,.,TRBV30,14,CAWSVGGARYEQYF,TGTGCCTGGAGTGTTGGGGGGGCGCGGTACGAGCAGTACTTC
.,TRBJ2-3,.,TRBV7-2,13,CASSQLRTDTQYF,TGTGCCAGCAGCCAGTTGAGGACAGATACGCAGTATTTT
.,TRBJ1-6,.,TRBV30,15,CAWSMRPRNNSPLHF,TGTGCCTGGAGTATGAGACCGAGGAACAATTCACCCCTCCACTTT
TRBD1,TRBJ1-1,.,TRBV19,15,CASSSPGTGTGEAFF,TGTGCCAGCTCCAGTCCCGGGACAGGGACGGGTGAAGCTTTCTTT
.,TRBJ1-6,.,TRBV25-1,14,CASSGVAENSPLHF,TGTGCCAGCAGTGGGGTGGCGGAGAATTCACCCCTCCACTTT
TRBD2,TRBJ2-3,.,TRBV5-1,16,CASSLISGDYTDTQYF,TGCGCCAGCAGCTTGATTAGCGGGGACTACACAGATACGCAGTATTTT
.,TRBJ2-2,.,TRBV9,16,CASSVDGAKNTGELFF,TGTGCCAGCAGCGTAGATGGGGCCAAGAACACCGGGGAGCTGTTTTTT
.,TRBJ1-1,few,TRBV30,17,CAWSVHLGSGPNTEAFF,TGTGCCTGGAGTGTACATCTTGGGTCAGGGCCGAACACTGAAGCTTTCTTT
.,TRBJ1-4,.,TRBV11-2,14,CASSFRPTNEKLFF,TGTGCCAGCAGCTTCAGGCCTACTAATGAAAAACTGTTTTTT
TRBD1,TRBJ2-3,.,TRBV10-3,16,CATQAGTGLSTDTQYF,TGTGCCACCCAAGCCGGGACAGGGCTTAGCACAGATACGCAGTATTTT
.,TRBJ1-3,.,TRBV29-1,11,CSLAVDGTIYF,TGCAGCTTGGCGGTCGATGGCACCATATATTTT
.,TRBJ1-1,.,TRBV6-5,11,CASSYLNEAFF,TGTGCCAGCAGTTACCTCAACGAGGCTTTCTTT
.,TRBJ1-5,few,TRBV27,14,CASSLGGRYQPQHF,TGTGCCAGCAGTTTAGGAGGACGTTATCAGCCCCAGCATTTT
.,TRBJ2-1,.,TRBV10-3,11,CAISLESEQFF,TGTGCCATCAGTTTGGAGAGTGAGCAGTTCTTC
TRBD1,TRBJ1-6,.,TRBV5-4,15,CASSFRQGAVSPLHF,TGTGCCAGCAGCTTTAGACAGGGGGCAGTTTCACCCCTCCACTTT
TRBD1,TRBJ1-5,.,TRBV19,15,CASSIVVQGQTAQHF,TGTGCCAGTAGTATAGTAGTACAGGGGCAGACGGCCCAGCATTTT
TRBD1,TRBJ1-1,.,TRBV5-1,14,CASSPQGARTEAFF,TGCGCCAGCAGCCCACAGGGGGCGCGTACTGAAGCTTTCTTT
TRBD1,TRBJ1-1,.,TRBV4-3,15,CASSQVGQGVTEAFF,TGCGCCAGCAGCCAAGTAGGACAGGGGGTCACTGAAGCTTTCTTT
TRBD2,TRBJ2-3,few,TRBV3-1/TRBV3-2,16,CASSLRASGRTDTQYF,TGTGCCAGCAGCCTCCGAGCTAGCGGGAGAACAGATACGCAGTATTTT
.,TRBJ1-6,.,TRBV6-5,15,CASTRSETDNSPLHF,TGTGCCAGCACCCGATCCGAAACGGATAATTCACCCCTCCACTTT
.,TRBJ2-3,.,TRBV27,12,CASKPPGDTQYF,TGTGCCAGCAAACCCCCAGGAGATACGCAGTATTTT
.,TRBJ2-3,once,TRBV10-3,18,CAISEGGWYEISADTQYF,TGTGCCATCAGTGAAGGAGGGTGGTACGAGATAAGCGCAGATACGCAGTATTTT
TRBD2,TRBJ2-5,.,TRBV2,15,CASTLTSGGVQGQYF,TGTGCCAGTACACTGACTAGCGGGGGGGTCCAGGGCCAGTACTTC
.,TRBJ1-1,.,TRBV5-1,14,CASSLQVLNTEAFF,TGCGCCAGCAGCTTGCAGGTACTGAACACTGAAGCTTTCTTT
.,TRBJ2-7,.,TRBV4-3,14,CASSQDVSSYEQYF,TGCGCCAGCAGCCAAGACGTTAGCTCCTACGAGCAGTACTTC
TRBD1,TRBJ1-2,once,TRBV3-1/TRBV3-2,15,CASSSRTGGIYGYTF,TGTGCCAGCAGCTCACGGACAGGGGGCATCTATGGCTACACCTTC
.,TRBJ1-5,.,TRBV28,16,CASSPRQPTSNQPQHF,TGTGCCAGCAGTCCCCGACAGCCTACTAGCAATCAGCCCCAGCATTTT
TRBD2,TRBJ2-7,.,TRBV5-4,15,CASSSKGTSVDEQYF,TGTGCCAGCAGCTCGAAGGGGACTAGCGTCGACGAGCAGTACTTC
TRBD2,TRBJ2-1,.,TRBV9,15,CASSVGDYDPREQFF,TGTGCCAGCAGCGTAGGGGACTACGACCCTCGGGAGCAGTTCTTC
.,TRBJ2-3,.,TRBV1,16,CTSSPPGSAFTDTQYF,TGCACCAGCAGCCCCCCCGGGTCAGCTTTCACAGATACGCAGTATTTT
.,TRBJ2-7,.,TRBV9,16,CASSVEPQGSPYEQYF,TGTGCCAGCAGCGTAGAGCCCCAGGGGTCCCCCTACGAGCAGTACTTC
TRBD1,TRBJ1-1,once,TRBV2,13,CASMGTVRTEAFF,TGTGCCAGCATGGGGACAGTTAGGACTGAAGCTTTCTTT
TRBD2,TRBJ2-1,.,TRBV5-1,17,CASSKDGAGVYYNEQFF,TGCGCCAGCAGTAAAGATGGAGCGGGAGTTTACTACAATGAGCAGTTCTTC
.,TRBJ2-5,.,TRBV11-2,11,CASSPGETQYF,TGTGCCAGCAGCCCGGGGGAGACCCAGTACTTC